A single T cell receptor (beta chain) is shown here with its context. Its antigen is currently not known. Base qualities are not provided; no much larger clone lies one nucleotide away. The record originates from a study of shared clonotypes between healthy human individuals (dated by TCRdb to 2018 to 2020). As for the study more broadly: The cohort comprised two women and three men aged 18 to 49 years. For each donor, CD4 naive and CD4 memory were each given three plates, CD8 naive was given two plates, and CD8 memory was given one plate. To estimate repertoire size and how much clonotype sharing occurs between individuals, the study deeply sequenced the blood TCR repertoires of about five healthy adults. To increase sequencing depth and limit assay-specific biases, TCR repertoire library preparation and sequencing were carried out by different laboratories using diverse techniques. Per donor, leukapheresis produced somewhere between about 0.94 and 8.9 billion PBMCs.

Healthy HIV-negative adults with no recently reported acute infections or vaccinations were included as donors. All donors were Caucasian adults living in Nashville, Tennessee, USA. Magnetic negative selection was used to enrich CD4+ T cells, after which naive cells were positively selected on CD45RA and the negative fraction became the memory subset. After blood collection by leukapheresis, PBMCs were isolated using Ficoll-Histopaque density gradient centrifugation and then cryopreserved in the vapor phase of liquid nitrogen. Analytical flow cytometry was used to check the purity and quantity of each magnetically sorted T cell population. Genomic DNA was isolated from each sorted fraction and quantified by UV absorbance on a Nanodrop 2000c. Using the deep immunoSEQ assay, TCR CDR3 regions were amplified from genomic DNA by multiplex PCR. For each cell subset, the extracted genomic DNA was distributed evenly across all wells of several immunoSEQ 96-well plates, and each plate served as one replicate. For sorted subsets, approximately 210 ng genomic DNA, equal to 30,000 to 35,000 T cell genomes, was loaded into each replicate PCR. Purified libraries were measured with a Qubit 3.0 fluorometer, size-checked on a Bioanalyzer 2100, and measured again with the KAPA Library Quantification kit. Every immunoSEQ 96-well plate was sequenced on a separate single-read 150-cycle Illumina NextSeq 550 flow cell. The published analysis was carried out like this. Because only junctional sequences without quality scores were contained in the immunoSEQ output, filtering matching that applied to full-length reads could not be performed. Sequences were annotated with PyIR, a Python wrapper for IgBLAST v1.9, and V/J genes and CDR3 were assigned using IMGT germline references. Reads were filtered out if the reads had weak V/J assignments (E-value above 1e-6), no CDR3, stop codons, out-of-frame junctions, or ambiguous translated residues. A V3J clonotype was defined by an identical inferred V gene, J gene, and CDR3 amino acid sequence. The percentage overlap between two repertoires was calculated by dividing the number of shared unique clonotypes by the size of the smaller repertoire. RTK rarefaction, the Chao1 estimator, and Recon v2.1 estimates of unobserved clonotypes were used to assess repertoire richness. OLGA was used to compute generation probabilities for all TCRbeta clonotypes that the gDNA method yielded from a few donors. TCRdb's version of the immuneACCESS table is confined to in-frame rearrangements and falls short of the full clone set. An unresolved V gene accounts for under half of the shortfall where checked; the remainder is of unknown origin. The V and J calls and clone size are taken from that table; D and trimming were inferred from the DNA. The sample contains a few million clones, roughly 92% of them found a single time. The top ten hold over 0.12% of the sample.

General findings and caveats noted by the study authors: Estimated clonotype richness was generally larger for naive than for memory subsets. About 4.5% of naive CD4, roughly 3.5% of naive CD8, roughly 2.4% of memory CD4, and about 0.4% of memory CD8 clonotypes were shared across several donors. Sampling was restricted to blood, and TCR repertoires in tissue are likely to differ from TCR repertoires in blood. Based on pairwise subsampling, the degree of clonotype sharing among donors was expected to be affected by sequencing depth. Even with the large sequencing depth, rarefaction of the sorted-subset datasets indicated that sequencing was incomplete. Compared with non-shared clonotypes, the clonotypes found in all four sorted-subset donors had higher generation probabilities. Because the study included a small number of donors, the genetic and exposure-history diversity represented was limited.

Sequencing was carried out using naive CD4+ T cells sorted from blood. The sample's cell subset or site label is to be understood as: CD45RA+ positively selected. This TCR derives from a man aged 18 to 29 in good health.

CDR3 reads: CASSFGGVNQPQHF. The DNA sequence follows: TGTGCCAGCAGCTTCGGTGGGGTCAATCAGCCCCAGCATTTT. The sequence is built from TRBV7-9 and TRBJ1-5; the D gene remains uncertain. The CDR3 covers 14 residues, taking in both the cysteine and the phenylalanine. Kept here is only the CDR3 DNA, which spans 42 bases and is read in frame from base 1. Trimming removed 3 bases from V and 3 bases from J, leaving 9 bases between the germline ends. CDR1 SEHNR and CDR2 FQNEAQ were looked up in the germline V gene (reference sequence).